Described below is a single T cell receptor beta chain sequence and its context. V shed 6 bases and J shed 9 bases, with 21 bases lying between them. The CDR3 runs to 14 residues. This record belongs to a study of CD8 T cells in ankylosing spondylitis. TCRdb independently ran MiXCR on the 5' RACE reads; one entry per CDR3 protein. The table has about 130,000 distinct CDR3 sequences, roughly an eighth seen once; the top ten hold 2.5% to 3.5%. The clonotype was recovered from a female donor with ankylosing spondylitis or in good health (not recorded which). V and J are TRBV12-3 or TRBV12-4 and TRBJ2-7; possibly TRBD1 for D (7 bases). The sequenced material came from blood, either unsorted or a sorted T cell fraction (not recorded which). The CDR3 region is CASSIQGGLDGQYF. Written as DNA, the CDR3 is TGTGCCAGCAGCATCCAGGGGGGACTGGATGGGCAGTACTTC.